The clone carrying this TCR beta chain appeared a single time. There are 14 residues in the CDR3. Germline V CDR1 and CDR2: SGHTA, FQGNSA. V was clipped by 0 bases and J by 3 bases, with 8 bases between them. These data are taken from a study of T cell repertoires in aging, cancer and after chemotherapy. Multiplex touch-down PCR with TRB-A/B primers amplified rearranged V-D-J TRB sequences. TCRdb ran MiXCR on the multiplex PCR reads and lists one entry per CDR3 protein. The table shows 6,300 or so distinct CDR3 sequences, with approximately 35% occurring only once. Amplification of TCR beta used genomic DNA extracted from peripheral blood.

The chain recombines TRBV7-2 with TRBJ1-2; D is ambiguous. The receptor was isolated from a human donor in good health. Source material: blood. The CDR3 spells CASSLAPLDYGYTF. CDR3 DNA sequence: TGTGCCAGCAGCTTAGCCCCATTGGACTATGGCTACACCTTC. Variable domain in full (rest from reference TRBV7-2 and TRBJ1-2): GAGVSQSPSNKVTEKGKDVELRCDPISGHTALYWYRQSLGQGLEFLIYFQGNSAPDKSGLPSDRFSAERTGGSVSTLTIQRTQQEDSAVYLCASSLAPLDYGYTFGSGTRLTVV.